This T cell receptor (beta chain) was identified in a study of CD8+CD57+ T cells in acquired aplastic anemia. After removal of 0 bases from V and 7 bases from J, the junction contained 5 bases not matched to a gene. CDR3 length: 14 residues. The germline CDR1 and CDR2 sequences are ENHRY and SYGVKD. Genomic DNA, serving as template, underwent TCR beta VDJ and CDR3 profiling. TCRdb reanalysed the reads using MiXCR and keeps one entry per CDR3 protein. The data show over 150,000 distinct CDR3 sequences, 40% to 55% seen once. Before being chosen for sequencing, patients had shown CD8+CD57+ cell expansion by flow cytometry.

Sequencing was performed on sorted CD4+, CD8+, or CD8+CD57+ T cells (not recorded which) from PBMCs. The clonotype was recovered from a human donor with aplastic anemia. The chain recombines TRBV10-3 with TRBJ1-1; 7 bases align to TRBD1. CDR3 loop: CAISESMSGGEAFF. The CDR3 region has the DNA TGTGCCATCAGTGAGTCGATGTCAGGGGGTGAAGCTTTCTTT.